The clone carrying this T cell receptor (beta chain) was counted many times. This sample is part of a study of identical twins. TCRdb re-called the 5' RACE reads with MiXCR, one entry per CDR3 protein. The sample contains 120,000 to 150,000 distinct CDR3 sequences, approximately 3.5% of which appear only once. The germline V gene encodes CDR1 SGHRS and CDR2 YFSETQ. J gave up 4 bases and V 0 bases, and 7 bases lay outside the gene matches. This CDR3 has 17 residues. The TCR sequence derives from a man younger than 35 in good health. The sample comprised memory T cells sorted from blood. The chain uses TRBV5-1 and TRBJ2-1, with TRBD1 matching over 10 bases. The CDR3 reads CASSLAITGQGYNEQFF. CDR3 nucleotide sequence: TGCGCCAGCAGCTTGGCGATAACGGGACAGGGGTACAATGAGCAGTTCTTC. Full variable domain (outside the CDR3, taken from reference TRBV5-1 and TRBJ2-1): KAGVTQTPRYLIKTRGQQVTLSCSPISGHRSVSWYQQTPGQGLQFLFEYFSETQRNKGNFPGRFSGRQFSNSRSEMNVSTLELGDSALYLCASSLAITGQGYNEQFFGPGTRLTVL.